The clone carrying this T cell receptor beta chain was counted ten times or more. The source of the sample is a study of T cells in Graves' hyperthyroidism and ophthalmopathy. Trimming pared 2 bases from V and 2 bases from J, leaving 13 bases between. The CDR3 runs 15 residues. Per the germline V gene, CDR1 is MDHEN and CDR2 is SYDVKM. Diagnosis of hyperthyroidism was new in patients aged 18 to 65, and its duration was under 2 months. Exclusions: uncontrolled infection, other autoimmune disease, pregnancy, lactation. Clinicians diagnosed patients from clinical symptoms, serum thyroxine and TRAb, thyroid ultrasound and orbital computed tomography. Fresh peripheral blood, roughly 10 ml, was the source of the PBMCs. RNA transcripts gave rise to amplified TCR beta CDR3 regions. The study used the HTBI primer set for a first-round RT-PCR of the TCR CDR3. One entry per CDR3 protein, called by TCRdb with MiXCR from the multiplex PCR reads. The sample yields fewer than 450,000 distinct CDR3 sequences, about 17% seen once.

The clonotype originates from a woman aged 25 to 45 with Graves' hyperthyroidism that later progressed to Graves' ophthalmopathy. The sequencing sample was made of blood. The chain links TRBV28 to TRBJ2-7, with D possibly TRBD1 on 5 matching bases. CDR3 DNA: TGTGCCAGCAGTTTAGGGTACCAGGGCACCTACGAGCAGTACTTC. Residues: CASSLGYQGTYEQYF.